This TCR beta chain was documented in a study of T-cell reconstitution after alpha-beta-depleted transplantation in children. Molecular barcoding with unique molecular identifiers was used for the TCRbeta library. One entry per CDR3 protein results from TCRdb running MiXCR on the PCR reads. The data contain hundreds of thousands of distinct CDR3 sequences, approximately 14% of them singletons. Points from the study as a whole: In some patients, recipient T cells and intrathymic progenitors surviving conditioning explained high day-60 diversity. T-cell numbers and diversity, one year after transplant, stemmed largely from T cells that were newly produced. About two months after transplant, alpha-beta T cells reportedly came from several hundred expanded graft clones.

This clonotype was picked up a small number of times. Its antigen remains unidentified. V dropped 1 base and J dropped 3 bases, with 4 bases sitting between them. The germline V gene has CDR1 LNHDA and CDR2 SQIVND (reference sequence). The CDR3 spans 13 residues. This TCR came from a girl aged 2-9 years with congenital amegakaryocytic thrombocytopenia, due to receive a stem cell transplant. The chain uses TRBV19 and TRBJ2-1; D remains ambiguous. The source material was PBMCs, sampled before TCRalphabeta/CD19-depleted stem cell transplant. CDR3 residues: CASSIVYYNEQFF. The CDR3 bases are TGTGCCAGTAGTATAGTTTACTACAATGAGCAGTTCTTC.